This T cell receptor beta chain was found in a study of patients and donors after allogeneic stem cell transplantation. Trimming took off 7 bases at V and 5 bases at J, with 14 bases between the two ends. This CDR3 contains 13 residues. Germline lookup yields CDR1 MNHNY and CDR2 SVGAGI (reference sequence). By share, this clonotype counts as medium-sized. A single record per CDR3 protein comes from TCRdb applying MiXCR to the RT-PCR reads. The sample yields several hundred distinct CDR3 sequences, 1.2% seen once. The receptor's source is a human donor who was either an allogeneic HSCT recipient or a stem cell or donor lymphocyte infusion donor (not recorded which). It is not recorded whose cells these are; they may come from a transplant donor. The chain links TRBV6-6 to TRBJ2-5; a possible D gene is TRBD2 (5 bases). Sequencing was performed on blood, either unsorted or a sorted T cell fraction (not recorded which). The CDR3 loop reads CASNRGFRETQYF. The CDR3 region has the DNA TGTGCCAGCAATCGAGGGTTTCGGGAGACCCAGTACTTC.